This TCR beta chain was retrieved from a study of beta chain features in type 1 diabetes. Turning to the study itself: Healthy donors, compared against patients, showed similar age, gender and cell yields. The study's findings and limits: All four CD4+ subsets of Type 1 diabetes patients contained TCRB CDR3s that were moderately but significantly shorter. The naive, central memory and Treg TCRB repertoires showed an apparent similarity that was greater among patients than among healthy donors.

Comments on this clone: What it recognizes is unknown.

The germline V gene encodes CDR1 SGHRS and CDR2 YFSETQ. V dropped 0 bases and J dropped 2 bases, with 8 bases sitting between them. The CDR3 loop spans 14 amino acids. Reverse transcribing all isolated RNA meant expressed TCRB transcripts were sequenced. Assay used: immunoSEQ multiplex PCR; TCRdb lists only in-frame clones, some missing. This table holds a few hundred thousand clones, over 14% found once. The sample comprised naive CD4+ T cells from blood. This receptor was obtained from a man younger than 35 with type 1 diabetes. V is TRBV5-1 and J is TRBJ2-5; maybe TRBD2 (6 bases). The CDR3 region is CASSLGGVQETQYF. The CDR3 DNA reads TGCGCCAGCAGCTTGGGGGGGGTGCAAGAGACCCAGTACTTC.